The entry below gives a single T cell receptor (beta chain) sequence along with its context. This sample is drawn from a study of T cell repertoires in MIS-A myocarditis. This table comes from immunoSEQ multiplex PCR, and its TCRdb copy is limited to in-frame clones, with some not included. The sample records about 11,000 clones, 65% to 90% being singletons. The J segment lost 6 bases and the V segment lost 4 bases, leaving 4 bases of the junction unmatched. The CDR3 runs to 13 residues. Germline V gene sequence: CDR1 KGHDR, CDR2 SFDVKD. The V and J genes are TRBV24-1 and TRBJ2-7, with 8 bases identical to TRBD1. The origin of this receptor is a man aged 18 to 30 with fulminant myocarditis from multisystem inflammatory syndrome in adults (MIS-A) after COVID-19. The sample was right ventricle heart tissue obtained at autopsy. In DNA form, the CDR3 reads TGTGCCACCAGTGACACGGACAGGGCCGAGCAGTACTTC. This sequence encodes CATSDTDRAEQYF.